This TCR beta chain was sequenced in a study of CD8+CD57+ T cells in acquired aplastic anemia. About the research overall: Yields of DNA that came from sorted CD4+ and CD8+ cells averaged about 3.4 ug. Broader study findings: Simpson's diversity of CD8+ cells was not significantly different in patients compared with controls. Found in both controls and patients were around 29 CD8+ CDR3 sequences.

The CDR3 has 10 amino acids. Germline V lookup: CDR1 PRHDT, CDR2 FYEKMQ (reference sequence). V dropped 6 bases and J dropped 7 bases, with 3 bases sitting between them. A remark on this clonotype: Its matching antigen is unknown.

Sequencing was done on patients that had shown CD8+CD57+ cell expansion by flow cytometry. Severe acquired aplastic anemia was present in every patient. Genomic DNA constituted the template upon which TCR beta VDJ and CDR3 profiling was performed. TCRdb called the reads again in MiXCR, with one record for every CDR3 protein. The table includes about 200,000 distinct CDR3 sequences, 50% to 70% detected once. The material sequenced was sorted CD4+, CD8+, or CD8+CD57+ T cells (not recorded which) from PBMCs. The chain couples TRBV13 to TRBJ2-2; D gene unclear. The source of this sequence is a human donor with aplastic anemia. This CDR3 is CASRDGELFF. The DNA for the CDR3 is TGTGCCAGCAGGGACGGGGAGCTGTTTTTT.